A selection of T cell receptor beta chains follows, all from one sample in a study of T cell changes during pregnancy in multiple sclerosis. Measured with immunoSEQ multiplex PCR; TCRdb has only the in-frame clones, and not every one. The sample shows 90,000 to 95,000 clones, 90% to 95% of them seen only once. The specimen comprised peripheral blood, sampled in the third trimester of pregnancy. Receptor source: a female donor with multiple sclerosis, enrolled in a pregnancy study. CDR3s include the opening cysteine and the closing phenylalanine or tryptophan. D genes are given only for firm matches. Where a row states a size, it is once, few, many or the class of an expanded clone; other rows omit it.

TRBV19,14,TRBJ1-1,-,-,TGTGCCAGTAGTATATCGACACCGAACACTGAAGCTTTCTTT,CASSISTPNTEAFF
TRBV14,16,TRBJ2-7,-,TRBD2,TGTGCCAGCAGCTTAACGGGACTAGCGGGAATCTACGAGCAGTACTTC,CASSLTGLAGIYEQYF
TRBV4-2,14,TRBJ1-5,-,-,TGTGCCAGCAGCCAAGATAGGGGGAATCAGCCCCAGCATTTT,CASSQDRGNQPQHF
TRBV10-2,13,TRBJ2-1,-,TRBD2,TGCGCCAGCAATCGTCGTACTAGCGGGAATCAGTTCTTC,CASNRRTSGNQFF
TRBV9,14,TRBJ2-1,-,-,TGTGCCAGCAGCGGAAGCTCCTCCTACAATGAGCAGTTCTTC,CASSGSSSYNEQFF
TRBV5-1,14,TRBJ2-3,once,TRBD1,TGCGCCAGCAGCTTGACAACAGGGGAAGATACGCAGTATTTT,CASSLTTGEDTQYF
TRBV11-1,12,TRBJ2-2,once,-,TGTGCCAGCAGCCCATCCACCGGGGAGCTGTTTTTT,CASSPSTGELFF
TRBV6-5,16,TRBJ2-7,-,-,TGTGCCAGCAGTTTCAGTCCCGGGTCCTCCGCCTACGAGCAGTACTTC,CASSFSPGSSAYEQYF
TRBV2,16,TRBJ1-3,-,TRBD1,TGTGCCAGCAGTCTATTGACAGGGCTCTCTGGAAACACCATATATTTT,CASSLLTGLSGNTIYF
TRBV10-2,15,TRBJ2-1,once,-,TGCGCCAGCATAGAGGTGGCAGGGTCTTACAATGAGCAGTTCTTC,CASIEVAGSYNEQFF
TRBV27,13,TRBJ1-2,few,-,TGTGCCAGCAGTTTCGAGGGTAACTATGGCTACACCTTC,CASSFEGNYGYTF
TRBV2,15,TRBJ2-3,-,-,TGTGCCAGCAGCCTACTAGCTATCCACCCAGATACGCAGTATTTT,CASSLLAIHPDTQYF
TRBV19,18,TRBJ2-7,-,TRBD2,TGTGCCAGTAGTCTGCGGACTAGCGGGAGCTCGGTGACCTACGAGCAGTACTTC,CASSLRTSGSSVTYEQYF
TRBV15,14,TRBJ2-4,-,-,TGTGCCACCAGCAGAGGGGGTGGGGCGGACATTCAGTACTTC,CATSRGGGADIQYF
TRBV6-5,15,TRBJ2-7,-,TRBD1,TGTGCCAGCAGTTATAGTAGGGACAGGGTGTACGAGCAGTACTTC,CASSYSRDRVYEQYF
TRBV19,16,TRBJ2-1,-,-,TGTGCCAGTAGTATAGTTAGAACTAGCTCCTACAATGAGCAGTTCTTC,CASSIVRTSSYNEQFF
TRBV11-3,16,TRBJ2-1,few,TRBD2,TGTGCCAGCAGCCCACGGACTAGCGGCTCCTACAATGAGCAGTTCTTC,CASSPRTSGSYNEQFF
TRBV30,17,TRBJ2-1,-,TRBD2,TGTGCCTGGAGTGTTCTTGCGGGAGGTCACTCCTACAATGAGCAGTTCTTC,CAWSVLAGGHSYNEQFF
TRBV6-1,14,TRBJ1-5,-,-,TGTGCCAGCAGTGAAGAGGATCGAGGACAGCCCCAGCATTTT,CASSEEDRGQPQHF
TRBV10-3,11,TRBJ2-7,-,-,TGTGCCATCACTGGACAAGATAAGCAGTACTTC,CAITGQDKQYF
TRBV10-3,15,TRBJ2-1,once,TRBD2,TGTGCCATCACCTCAGGCGGGAGCTCCTACAATGAGCAGTTCTTC,CAITSGGSSYNEQFF
TRBV2,14,TRBJ1-5,-,-,TGTGCCAGCAGTGAAAGGCGGGGCAATCAGCCCCAGCATTTT,CASSERRGNQPQHF
TRBV19,19,TRBJ2-6,-,-,TGTGCCAGTAGTCGGTTGTGGGGCAACAGAGGCTCTGGGGCCAACGTCCTGACTTTC,CASSRLWGNRGSGANVLTF
TRBV28,16,TRBJ2-5,-,TRBD2,TGTGCCAGCAGCGACGAAGCGGGAGGGCCATGGGAGACCCAGTACTTC,CASSDEAGGPWETQYF
TRBV28,13,TRBJ1-2,-,-,TGTGCCAGCAGTTCACAGGGTTGGCGAGGCTACACCTTC,CASSSQGWRGYTF
TRBV27,14,TRBJ2-7,-,TRBD2,TGTGCCAGCAGCCTTAGCGGGAGCTCCTACGAGCAGTACTTC,CASSLSGSSYEQYF
TRBV27,15,TRBJ2-1,-,-,TGTGCCAGCAGTTTACAGGGAGGCGGCTACAATGAGCAGTTCTTC,CASSLQGGGYNEQFF
TRBV6-1,14,TRBJ1-1,-,-,TGTGCCAGCAGAATCACCGGGGTGGGCACTGAAGCTTTCTTT,CASRITGVGTEAFF
TRBV6-5,16,TRBJ2-3,-,-,TGTGCCAGCAGTTACGTGGCTAGCAGGAGGACAGATACGCAGTATTTT,CASSYVASRRTDTQYF
TRBV6-1,11,TRBJ2-7,many,TRBD1,TGTGCCAGCGGACAGGGAGACGAGCAGTACTTC,CASGQGDEQYF
TRBV7-6,14,TRBJ2-5,-,TRBD1,TGTGCCAGCAGTGGATCGGGGACAGGAAAGACCCAGTACTTC,CASSGSGTGKTQYF
TRBV5-4,16,TRBJ2-1,-,TRBD2,TGTGCCAGCAGCTTGGCGGCTAGCGGGAGGTCACATGAGCAGTTCTTC,CASSLAASGRSHEQFF
TRBV7-6,15,TRBJ2-1,-,-,TGTGCCAGCAGCTTAATCGGGAATCCCTACAATGAGCAGTTCTTC,CASSLIGNPYNEQFF
TRBV9,14,TRBJ2-3,-,-,TGTGCCAGCAGCGTAGTCGGGGGCACAGATACGCAGTATTTT,CASSVVGGTDTQYF
TRBV5-4,16,TRBJ2-5,once,TRBD2,TGTGCCAGCAGCACGGGGACTAGCGGAGTCCAAGAGACCCAGTACTTC,CASSTGTSGVQETQYF
TRBV11-2,15,TRBJ2-7,-,TRBD1,TGTGCCAGCAGCCAGTGGGGGGACAGGGTGTACGAGCAGTACTTC,CASSQWGDRVYEQYF
TRBV15,17,TRBJ2-2,-,TRBD1,TGTGCCACCAGCGGCTTAGAGGGGGCGACGAACACCGGGGAGCTGTTTTTT,CATSGLEGATNTGELFF
TRBV7-8,18,TRBJ1-5,-,TRBD1,TGTGCCAGCAGCTTACGGGACAGGGGGCCCCTTAGCAATCAGCCCCAGCATTTT,CASSLRDRGPLSNQPQHF
TRBV29-1,14,TRBJ2-5,-,TRBD1,TGCAGCGTTTCAGGGGGCTCGGGGATAGAGACCCAGTACTTC,CSVSGGSGIETQYF
TRBV2,14,TRBJ1-1,-,-,TGTGCCAGCACCGACAGGTTCTTGAACACTGAAGCTTTCTTT,CASTDRFLNTEAFF
TRBV7-7,15,TRBJ2-5,once,TRBD2,TGTGCTAGCAGCTTGGCCGGGACTAGAGGAGAGACCCAGTACTTC,CASSLAGTRGETQYF
TRBV9,18,TRBJ2-2,once,-,TGTGCCAGCAGCCTACTCGGACACGGGGGTCCCCACACCGGGGAGCTGTTTTTT,CASSLLGHGGPHTGELFF
TRBV19,14,TRBJ2-1,-,TRBD2,TGTGCCACCTCGGGACTAGCGGGAGCCCATGAGCAGTTCTTC,CATSGLAGAHEQFF
TRBV27,14,TRBJ2-3,once,-,TGTGCCAGCAGTTTACCTCCTTTGTTCGATACGCAGTATTTT,CASSLPPLFDTQYF